This TCR beta chain appears in the sequencing data of a study of T cell repertoires in cytomegalovirus infection. Study overall: HLA-B-restricted CMV epitopes that are well studied, plus recently identified HLA-C-restricted ones, were used by the study. Indications came from public TCR beta signatures; they pointed to CMV infection and to a matching HLA type. Whole-study findings and limits: Accumulated public TCR beta family frequency recognized individuals carrying CMV together with the relevant HLA. Dominating the ex vivo response were HLA-C-restricted CMV-specific TCR beta clonotypes.

Concerning this clonotype: Its antigen is as yet unknown.

In TCRdb, the reads were re-called with MiXCR into one record per CDR3 protein. The table has approximately 310,000 distinct CDR3 sequences, roughly 25% seen once. The sequencing here drew on cultured PBMCs, taken from culture after CMV antigen stimulation. The source of this sequence is a human donor in good health (CMV status not recorded). Some clones in this sample may be carry-over from other donors' samples.

The CDR3 coding sequence is TGTGCCAGCAGCTTAGTCTCGGACTTTAACTCCTACGAGCAGTACTTC. Its protein product is CASSLVSDFNSYEQYF. This rearrangement joins TRBV11-2 to TRBJ2-7; tentatively, D is TRBD2 (5 bases). This CDR3 has 16 amino acids. The V and J ends lost 1 base and 0 bases respectively, with 13 bases between them. The germline V gene encodes CDR1 SGHAT and CDR2 FQNNGV.